The 20 T cell receptor beta chains listed next were all sequenced from one sample in a study of cytomegalovirus exposure and HLA in healthy donors. Both 60 Vbeta primers and 13 Jbeta primers went into the PCR. Measured with immunoSEQ multiplex PCR; TCRdb has only the in-frame clones, and not every one. The table includes fewer than 80,000 clones, about 73% detected once. Source material: PBMCs. The receptor source for this set is a woman in her sixties or seventies in good health and CMV-seropositive.

The rearrangement links TRBV4-2 to TRBJ1-4; tentative D call: TRBD1 (5 bases). V dropped 1 base and J dropped 3 bases, with 12 bases sitting between them. The CDR3 loop spans 16 amino acids. Germline assignment: CDR1 LGHNA and CDR2 YNFKEQ. CDR3 bases: TGTGCCAGCAGCCAAGCGCCAGCGGGGGCTAATGAAAAACTGTTTTTT. Amino acid sequence: CASSQAPAGANEKLFF.

This clone came up a few times. This chain joins TRBV7-9 and TRBJ2-7, with D uncertain. V gave up 2 bases and J gave up 4 bases, with 3 bases separating them. The length of the CDR3 is 11 residues. CDR1 and CDR2 from the germline V gene are SEHNR and FQNEAQ (reference sequence). The CDR3 loop reads CASSLTYEQYF. DNA of the CDR3: TGTGCCAGCAGCTTAACATACGAGCAGTACTTC.

This clone was recorded only once. V is TRBV7-9 and J is TRBJ2-3, with 9 bases identical to TRBD2. V was pared by 1 base and J by 6 bases, with 2 bases of the junction left unmatched. The CDR3 is made up of 14 amino acids. The germline V gene encodes CDR1 SEHNR and CDR2 FQNEAQ (reference sequence). Here the CDR3 reads CASSLGGGADTQYF. For the CDR3, the DNA is TGTGCCAGCAGCTTAGGCGGGGGGGCGGATACGCAGTATTTT.

The table lists this clone with a count of one. V gene TRBV18 combines with J gene TRBJ1-1, with no clear D. V was clipped by 2 bases and J by 5 bases, with 12 bases between them. The CDR3 spans 14 residues. Germline values: CDR1 KGHSH, CDR2 LQKENI. This chain's CDR3 is CASSPVPGGTEAFF. The CDR3 coding sequence is TGTGCCAGCTCACCAGTCCCGGGAGGAACTGAAGCTTTCTTT.

This clone has more than one count but fewer than ten. The gene calls are TRBV7-9 and TRBJ2-7; D gene unclear. Trimming pared 1 base from V and 7 bases from J, leaving 11 bases between. This CDR3 spans 13 amino acids. Per the germline V gene, CDR1 is SEHNR and CDR2 is FQNEAQ (reference sequence). The CDR3 bases are TGTGCCAGCAGCTTAGGAGATGCACCGGAGCAGTACTTC. Its translation: CASSLGDAPEQYF.

This clone has a handful of counts. V gene TRBV2 combines with J gene TRBJ1-1, with TRBD1 identical over 7 bases. Germline CDR1 is SNHLY and CDR2 is FYNNEI. The V gene end was trimmed by 9 bases and the J gene end by 0 bases; junction bases not matched to a gene: 10. There are 15 residues in the CDR3. The CDR3 region has the DNA TGTGCCAGTCTTCTCCGGACAGGTGTGAACACTGAAGCTTTCTTT. Amino acid sequence: CASLLRTGVNTEAFF.

The chain joins TRBV2 to TRBJ1-5, with D tentatively TRBD1 (5 bases). The germline CDR1 and CDR2 sequences are SNHLY and FYNNEI. The CDR3 totals 14 residues. Trimming cost V 7 bases and J 5 bases, with 15 bases left between them. The CDR3 protein is CASKGMEGYQPQHF. CDR3 DNA sequence: TGTGCCAGCAAGGGGATGGAGGGTTATCAGCCCCAGCATTTT.

This clone was seen a single time. This rearrangement joins TRBV6-1 to TRBJ1-4; D remains unclear. Trimming left V 3 bases short and J 10 bases short, with 12 bases between. This CDR3 has 13 amino acids. Germline values: CDR1 MNHNS, CDR2 SASEGT. The CDR3 spells CASSEGSLAKLFF. The CDR3 bases are TGTGCCAGCAGTGAGGGGAGCCTCGCAAAACTGTTTTTT.

The CDR3 here is CASSVSGSSGNTIYF. CDR3 DNA: TGTGCCAGCAGCGTATCGGGATCTTCTGGAAACACCATATATTTT. The V and J genes are TRBV9 and TRBJ1-3; D not certain. CDR1 SGDLS and CDR2 YYNGEE come from the germline V gene. V was trimmed by 1 base and J by 1 base, leaving 9 bases between them. The CDR3 is made up of 15 amino acids.

This rearrangement joins TRBV20-1 to TRBJ1-1; D uncertain. Germline lookup yields CDR1 DFQATT and CDR2 SNEGSKA (reference sequence). V gave up 3 bases and J gave up 8 bases, with 7 bases separating them. CDR3 length: 10 amino acids. CDR3 sequence: CSARRSEAFF. The CDR3 coding sequence is TGCAGTGCTAGGCGTTCAGAAGCTTTCTTT.

The sample holds a few counts of this clone. V usage is TRBV5-1 and J usage is TRBJ2-2, with TRBD1 matching over 7 bases. Trimming at V came to 0 bases and at J to 3 bases, leaving 11 bases not matched to a gene. The CDR3 is made up of 18 amino acids. Germline-derived CDR1 and CDR2 are SGHRS and YFSETQ. CDR3 in DNA: TGCGCCAGCAGCTTGGGCCCCCAGACAGGGCCATACACCGGGGAGCTGTTTTTT. Protein sequence: CASSLGPQTGPYTGELFF.

This clone showed up just a few times. The chain has TRBV19 and TRBJ1-6; 7 bases fit TRBD1. Losses at the gene ends were 7 bases for V and 7 bases for J; bases not matched to a gene: 10. Germline CDR1 is LNHDA and CDR2 is SQIVND (reference sequence). The length of the CDR3 is 15 residues. The CDR3 loop reads CASTPTGSGNSPLHF. The DNA of the CDR3 is TGTGCCAGTACCCCGACAGGGTCAGGAAATTCACCCCTCCACTTT.

The J gene is TRBJ2-7, the V gene TRBV27, with 10 bases aligning to TRBD1. J lost 2 bases, V lost 3 bases, and 7 bases had no gene match. The CDR3 loop spans 16 amino acids. Germline CDR1 is MNHEY and CDR2 is SMNVEV (reference sequence). CDR3: CASSLWGDRGPYEQYF. In nucleotides, the CDR3 is TGTGCCAGCAGTTTGTGGGGGGACAGGGGCCCCTACGAGCAGTACTTC.

The rearrangement uses TRBV6-1 and TRBJ1-4, with D unresolved. This CDR3 is built from 16 residues. V was pared by 0 bases and J by 2 bases, with 10 bases between. Germline-derived CDR1 and CDR2 are MNHNS and SASEGT. The CDR3 nucleotides are TGTGCCAGCAGTGAAGCGCGGGCGCGGACTAATGAAAAACTGTTTTTT. Its protein is CASSEARARTNEKLFF.

This rearrangement joins TRBV7-2 to TRBJ2-7, with 8 positions matching TRBD2. Germline assignment: CDR1 SGHTA and CDR2 FQGNSA. This CDR3 has 18 residues. The junction had 17 bases not matched to a gene; V was cut back by 4 bases and J by 3 bases. The CDR3, as DNA: TGTGCCAGCAGCTCCTCCCCGCTTGGACGGGAGGGTTACTACGAGCAGTACTTC. This gives the protein CASSSSPLGREGYYEQYF.

J is TRBJ2-6 and V is TRBV5-1, with D perhaps matching TRBD2 (6 bases). V lost 5 bases, J lost 4 bases, and 16 bases lay in between. Germline loops: CDR1 SGHRS, CDR2 YFSETQ. The CDR3 loop spans 16 amino acids. The CDR3 region has the DNA TGCGCCAGCAGTATGGCTAGGGAGGTGGGGGCCAACGTCCTGACTTTC. Translating it yields CASSMAREVGANVLTF.

The chain joins TRBV7-3 to TRBJ1-1; D perhaps matches TRBD1 (6 bases). Germline V gives CDR1 SGHTA, CDR2 FQGTGA. This CDR3 is 16 amino acids long. Deletions cut 4 bases from V and 0 bases from J, with 15 bases between. CDR3 sequence: CASSSLQGPLNTEAFF. DNA for the CDR3: TGTGCCAGCAGCTCCCTTCAGGGGCCTCTGAACACTGAAGCTTTCTTT.

This chain links TRBV5-1 with TRBJ2-3; 10 bases line up with TRBD1. The CDR3 is 15 amino acids. Germline CDR1 is SGHRS and CDR2 is YFSETQ. With 5 bases clipped from V and 3 bases from J, the junction kept 6 bases outside the gene matches. CDR3 sequence: CASSHRDRGTDTQYF. The CDR3 DNA is TGCGCCAGCAGTCACCGGGACAGGGGTACAGATACGCAGTATTTT.

Turning to this clone: The same CDR3 can be traced to other DNA sequences in this sample. CDR3 sequence reads: CASSLGDSQETQYF. In DNA form, the CDR3 reads TGCGCCAGCAGCTTGGGGGACAGTCAAGAGACCCAGTACTTC. This chain connects TRBV5-1 to TRBJ2-5; 7 bases line up with TRBD1. Germline V gene data show CDR1 as SGHRS and CDR2 as YFSETQ. The CDR3 sequence is 14 residues long. The V segment lost 0 bases and the J segment 2 bases; nucleotides outside the gene matches: 1.

This chain joins TRBV23-1 and TRBJ1-1; D is possibly TRBD1 (5 bases). TRBV23-1 is assigned to the ORF class and has an uncertain function. V was shortened by 2 bases and J by 8 bases, with 9 bases between the two germline ends. The CDR3 runs to 12 residues. The CDR3 coding sequence is TGCGCCAGCAGTCAAGGAGGGGTCGAAGCTTTCTTT. It codes for CASSQGGVEAFF.